The rows below give T cell receptor beta chains drawn from one sample of a study of blood T cell repertoires in COVID-19. Measured with immunoSEQ multiplex PCR; TCRdb has only the in-frame clones, and not every one. Of 200,000 to 250,000 clones in the sample, 85% to 90% are singletons; the top ten hold 0.87%. Sequenced input: PBMCs or T cells enriched from blood (not recorded which). The receptors were gathered from a man aged 45-65 years who had been exposed to COVID-19. Each CDR3 is given with its conserved first and last residue. The D gene is left open where the match is weak. Only some rows state a clone size, as once, few, many or a class for expanded clones.

NA	TRBV5-1	TRBJ2-3	NA	15	CASSLGIASTDTQYF	TGCGCCAGCAGCTTAGGCATAGCAAGCACAGATACGCAGTATTTT
NA	TRBV29-1	TRBJ2-1	NA	13	CSVERGRRNEQFF	TGCAGCGTTGAAAGGGGGAGACGAAATGAGCAGTTCTTC
NA	TRBV5-6	TRBJ2-3	NA	16	CASSLRSGGSTDTQYF	TGTGCCAGCAGCTTGAGGTCCGGGGGTAGCACAGATACGCAGTATTTT
NA	TRBV30	TRBJ2-2	TRBD2	17	CAWAGTSGTLNTGELFF	TGTGCCTGGGCGGGGACTAGCGGGACGTTGAACACCGGGGAGCTGTTTTTT
NA	TRBV5-6	TRBJ2-1	TRBD1	17	CASSHLMDRGRAEEQFF	TGTGCCAGCAGCCACTTGATGGACAGGGGGCGCGCAGAGGAGCAGTTCTTC
NA	TRBV5-1	TRBJ2-3	TRBD2	16	CASSLEGSGRTDTQYF	TGCGCCAGCAGCTTGGAGGGTAGCGGGAGGACAGATACGCAGTATTTT
NA	TRBV4-1	TRBJ1-1	TRBD1	15	CASSQTGTGLIGAFF	TGCGCCAGCAGCCAAACCGGGACAGGGTTGATAGGGGCTTTCTTT
few	TRBV24-1	TRBJ2-7	NA	13	CATSPRGAYEQYF	TGTGCCACCAGCCCCAGGGGTGCCTACGAGCAGTACTTC
NA	TRBV2	TRBJ1-2	NA	12	CASTLTLLDYTF	TGTGCCAGCACCCTTACGTTGCTAGACTACACCTTC
NA	TRBV5-4	TRBJ1-3	TRBD1	14	CASRRGQDGNTIYF	TGTGCCAGCAGGCGGGGACAGGATGGAAACACCATATATTTT
NA	TRBV9	TRBJ2-1	NA	15	CASSATSSPYNEQFF	TGTGCCAGCAGCGCCACCTCGAGCCCCTACAATGAGCAGTTCTTC
NA	TRBV19	TRBJ1-1	TRBD1	16	CASSIRQGGELTEAFF	TGTGCCAGTAGTATAAGACAGGGGGGCGAACTCACTGAAGCTTTCTTT
NA	TRBV18	TRBJ1-5	NA	16	CASSPSYQISNQPQHF	TGTGCCAGCTCACCGAGTTACCAAATTAGCAATCAGCCCCAGCATTTT
NA	TRBV19	TRBJ2-3	TRBD2	14	CASKTSGNTDTQYF	TGTGCCAGTAAGACTAGCGGAAACACAGATACGCAGTATTTT
NA	TRBV21-1	TRBJ2-1	NA	13	CASSKVHFNEQFF	TGTGCCAGCAGCAAAGTCCACTTCAATGAGCAGTTCTTC
NA	TRBV5-1	TRBJ1-3	NA	15	CASSPAPGSGNTIYF	TGCGCCAGCAGCCCCGCCCCGGGATCTGGAAACACCATATATTTT
NA	TRBV30	TRBJ1-2	TRBD1	14	CAWGRQGLPYGYTF	TGTGCCTGGGGTAGACAGGGGCTACCCTATGGCTACACCTTC
NA	TRBV19	TRBJ2-1	TRBD1	16	CASKEGYRGSYNEQFF	TGTGCCAGTAAGGAAGGGTACAGGGGCTCCTACAATGAGCAGTTCTTC
NA	TRBV19	TRBJ1-1	TRBD1	13	CASSATGKTEAFF	TGTGCCAGTAGTGCGACAGGGAAGACTGAAGCTTTCTTT
NA	TRBV11-1	TRBJ2-7	NA	16	CASSLSLAGDTYEQYF	TGTGCCAGCAGCTTATCGTTGGCAGGGGATACCTACGAGCAGTACTTC
NA	TRBV11-3	TRBJ1-1	NA	14	CASSLGGWSTEAFF	TGTGCCAGCAGCTTAGGAGGGTGGTCCACTGAAGCTTTCTTT
NA	TRBV29-1	TRBJ2-1	TRBD1	14	CSASRDRGWYEQFF	TGCAGCGCTAGCCGGGACAGGGGATGGTATGAGCAGTTCTTC
NA	TRBV28	TRBJ2-1	TRBD1	14	CASSLRAGTGAQFF	TGTGCCAGCAGCCTGAGGGCCGGGACAGGGGCGCAGTTCTTC
NA	TRBV14	TRBJ2-3	TRBD2	20	CASSQYLLPGLARSTDTQYF	TGTGCCAGCAGCCAATACCTCCTTCCGGGACTAGCAAGATCTACAGATACGCAGTATTTT
once	TRBV18	TRBJ1-1	NA	15	CASSPDMVTDTEAFF	TGTGCCAGCTCACCAGACATGGTTACGGACACTGAAGCTTTCTTT
NA	TRBV28	TRBJ1-2	NA	12	CASSTGNYGYTF	TGTGCCAGCAGTACAGGGAACTATGGCTACACCTTC
NA	TRBV14	TRBJ1-3	NA	13	CASSQLSGNTIYF	TGTGCCAGCAGCCAACTCTCTGGAAACACCATATATTTT
NA	TRBV5-6	TRBJ1-5	TRBD1	16	CASSSTMTGTHQPQHF	TGTGCCAGCAGCTCTACCATGACAGGGACACATCAGCCCCAGCATTTT
NA	TRBV2	TRBJ2-1	TRBD1	15	CASSAQGSSYNEQFF	TGTGCCAGCAGTGCACAGGGGAGCTCCTACAATGAGCAGTTCTTC
NA	TRBV6-5	TRBJ1-5	TRBD1	14	CASSDSGGGQPQHF	TGTGCCAGCAGCGACTCAGGGGGCGGTCAGCCCCAGCATTTT
once	TRBV7-2	TRBJ1-6	NA	15	CASSLEIPRNSPLHF	TGTGCCAGCAGCTTGGAGATCCCCAGAAATTCACCCCTCCACTTT
NA	TRBV19	TRBJ2-7	NA	13	CASSRGGPDEQYF	TGTGCCAGTAGTAGGGGGGGGCCTGACGAGCAGTACTTC
NA	TRBV5-1	TRBJ2-2	TRBD2	16	CASSSRLAGVPGELFF	TGCGCCAGCAGCTCTCGACTAGCGGGGGTCCCCGGGGAGCTGTTTTTT
NA	TRBV6-5	TRBJ2-1	TRBD2	11	CASGWGGEQFF	TGTGCCAGCGGCTGGGGGGGTGAGCAGTTCTTC
NA	TRBV10-2	TRBJ2-2	TRBD2	16	CASSAAGGRNTGELFF	TGCGCCAGCAGTGCTGCGGGAGGCCGGAACACCGGGGAGCTGTTTTTT
few	TRBV29-1	TRBJ1-2	NA	14	CSVVSRVGLYGYTF	TGCAGCGTTGTATCTCGTGTCGGTCTCTATGGCTACACCTTC
NA	TRBV2	TRBJ2-2	NA	15	CASNPGHIVTGELFF	TGTGCCAGCAACCCGGGACACATCGTCACCGGGGAGCTGTTTTTT
NA	TRBV5-1	TRBJ2-2	NA	14	CASSWNSGTGELFF	TGCGCCAGCAGCTGGAATAGCGGCACCGGGGAGCTGTTTTTT
NA	TRBV28	TRBJ1-5	NA	12	CASSLFRQPQHF	TGTGCCAGCAGTTTATTTCGTCAGCCCCAGCATTTT
few	TRBV19	TRBJ2-2	TRBD2	16	CASRVIAGGGPGELFF	TGTGCCAGTAGAGTGATAGCGGGAGGGGGACCCGGGGAGCTGTTTTTT
NA	TRBV9	TRBJ1-4	NA	15	CASSPNDRLFEKLFF	TGTGCCAGCAGCCCCAACGACAGACTTTTTGAAAAACTGTTTTTT
NA	TRBV2	TRBJ1-2	NA	13	CASSFSQDYGYTF	TGTGCCAGCAGCTTCTCACAGGACTATGGCTACACCTTC
NA	TRBV9	TRBJ1-2	TRBD1	16	CASSAYSSDRGEGYTF	TGTGCCAGCAGCGCGTACTCTTCGGACAGGGGAGAAGGCTACACCTTC
NA	TRBV5-1	TRBJ1-6	NA	18	CASSLDQAQGGWGSPLHF	TGCGCCAGCAGCTTGGACCAAGCTCAGGGAGGGTGGGGTTCACCCCTCCACTTT
NA	TRBV28	TRBJ1-2	NA	12	CAASGGNYGYTF	TGTGCTGCGAGCGGGGGAAACTATGGCTACACCTTC
NA	TRBV11-2	TRBJ2-7	TRBD1	18	CASSSLSRSGTGHYEQYF	TGTGCCAGCAGCTCTCTAAGTAGGAGCGGGACAGGGCACTACGAGCAGTACTTC
NA	TRBV5-1	TRBJ2-5	TRBD2	16	CASSLGLAVDQETQYF	TGCGCCAGCAGCTTGGGGCTAGCGGTAGACCAAGAGACCCAGTACTTC
NA	TRBV28	TRBJ1-2	TRBD1	15	CASSTPGTGNEDYTF	TGTGCCAGCAGTACACCCGGGACAGGGAATGAAGACTACACCTTC
NA	TRBV18	TRBJ1-5	NA	15	CASSLTGYSNQPQHF	TGTGCCAGCTCACTTACGGGGTATAGCAATCAGCCCCAGCATTTT
NA	TRBV16	TRBJ1-2	NA	13	CASSQQGPYGYTF	TGTGCCAGCAGCCAACAGGGGCCCTATGGCTACACCTTC
NA	TRBV5-1	TRBJ1-4	TRBD1	14	CASNRGLTNEKLFF	TGCGCCAGCAACAGGGGGCTAACTAATGAAAAACTGTTTTTT
NA	TRBV28	TRBJ1-3	NA	19	CASSLYWRDPTYSGNTIYF	TGTGCCAGCAGCTTATATTGGCGGGACCCCACTTACTCTGGAAACACCATATATTTT
few	TRBV6-6	TRBJ1-1	NA	10	CASNLNRVYF	TGTGCCAGCAACTTAAACAGGGTCTACTTT